The TCR beta chain described here comes from a study of T cell responses to AZD1222 COVID-19 vaccine (dated by TCRdb to the early 2020s). Some background on the complete study: AZD1222 recipients given second doses at about 4 weeks or at about 12 weeks were pooled, since spike-specific TCR depth and breadth were not found to differ between the two schedules. TCR sequencing was performed for over 230 trial participants, of whom 200 to 220 were given two doses of AZD1222 and some 26 were given two doses of MenACWY control vaccine. Enrollment into the trials was organized by age into subgroups of 18-55, 56-69 and 70-plus years, and those subgroups contained roughly 140, 27 and 60 TCR-sequenced participants, respectively.

The time point label of this sample denotes: baseline before first vaccination. Samples from vaccinated people were obtained from the UK trials COV001 and COV002, which included a single-blind randomized controlled phase 2/3 trial of AZD1222 (ChAdOx1 nCoV-19) in healthy adults. For TCRbeta chain sequencing, PBMC samples from trial participants were taken at day 0 and at day 28 after the second dose. The germline V end is reduced by 7 bases and the J end by 4 bases; junction bases left unmatched: 8. The CDR3 runs 14 amino acids, cysteine and phenylalanine included. Of all the DNA, just the CDR3 is kept, 42 bases in frame from base 1. As encoded in the germline V gene (reference sequence), CDR1 is SEHNR while CDR2 is FQNEAQ. The CDR3 regions of human TCRbeta chains were analyzed by immunosequencing. The original methods were these. Repertoire TCRs were matched against a reference library of SARS-CoV-2-specific TCRs generated with the MIRA antigen-specificity platform. Breadth was defined as the fraction of unique TCRs that were SARS-CoV-2-associated, and depth was defined as the fraction of total T cells that were SARS-CoV-2-associated. Each spike-specific TCR was assigned to its reactive spike region and to a CD4 or CD8 class using the MIRA data. Log10-transformed breadth and depth values were compared by one-way ANOVA with Sidak's multiple comparisons tests. TCRdb provides this immuneACCESS table in a form limited to in-frame rearrangements. Some clones are lacking; in checked studies, under half of them reflect an unresolved V gene, and why the rest are absent is not known. The DNA gave D and trimming, while V, J and clone size come from that table. The table for this sample lists some 150,000 clones; roughly nine tenths of them were counted only once. Clones ranked in the top ten supply 1.6% of the sample.

In the case of this clone: There is no known antigen for this receptor. Within one base of it there is no much larger clone, and no base qualities were kept.

The paper as a whole reports these results and caveats: In the small 56-69-year group, the increase in depth fell short of significance, most likely because of low power. Most participants were white British and females outnumbered males, and the authors suggested that clonal diversity may have been underestimated. Only five to seven AZD1222 recipients were SARS-CoV-2 seropositive at baseline, limiting conclusions about previously exposed vaccinees. Spike-specific TCR breadth and depth rose significantly after two AZD1222 doses compared with day 0 and with MenACWY recipients. Nearly half of unique spike-specific TCRs reportedly recognized epitopes outside regions mutated in the B.1.351 and B.1.1.7 variants. The vaccine-associated CD4 TCRs covered the entire spike protein, and the dominant responses fell in regions 160-218 and 743-854. Because no samples from the day 14 peak response were available, repertoires could be characterized only after the peak T cell response.

The rearranged chain carries TRBV7-9 and TRBJ2-5; TRBD1 agrees with 8 junctional bases. The sequenced sample was peripheral blood, obtained on day 0 of AZD1222 vaccination. This sequence originates from an adult in good health. The DNA sequence is TGTGCCAGCACCAAAGGGGGACAGGCAGAGACCCAGTACTTC. Its protein product is CASTKGGQAETQYF. Where the CDR3 stops, the reference TRBV7-9 and TRBJ2-5 genes take over; the full variable domain is DTGVSQNPRHKITKRGQNVTFRCDPISEHNRLYWYRQTLGQGPEFLTYFQNEAQLEKSRLLSDRFSAERPKGSFSTLEIQRTEQGDSAMYLCASTKGGQAETQYFGPGTRLLVL.